The entry that follows covers one TCR beta chain sequence. Per the study methods: Estimation of nucleated cell counts was performed using reference gene primer amplification. The assay was immunoSEQ multiplex PCR, and TCRdb's table has in-frame clones only and misses some. V, J and clone size are taken as reported in that table, and D and trimming were inferred from the DNA itself. In the table there are around 71,000 clones, roughly 86% of which are singletons. These data are taken from a study of blood T cell repertoires in COVID-19. Study details: Some COVID-19 samples were acute and others convalescent; all came from the United States, Italy and Spain. PBMCs, B-cell-depleted T cells, or T cells provided the cDNA or gDNA that made up the material.

The CDR3 contains 14 residues. Trimming cost V 4 bases and J 4 bases; bases outside gene matches: 3. Germline CDR1 is MNHEY and CDR2 is SVGEGT. The J gene is TRBJ1-2, the V gene TRBV6-2 or TRBV6-3, with 10 bases fitting TRBD1. The receptor's source is an older woman with acute or convalescent COVID-19. The sequenced sample was peripheral blood. The CDR3 coding sequence is TGTGCCAGCAGTTGGGACAGGGGTACCTATGGCTACACCTTC. It codes for CASSWDRGTYGYTF.